The entry that follows covers one T cell receptor beta chain sequence. Its antigen is currently not known. Within one base of it there is no much larger clone, and no base qualities were kept. The entry originates in a study of vaccination and CD4 T cells after COVID-19 (dated by TCRdb to the early 2020s). Notes on the research overall: SARS-CoV-2 positivity had been established in the convalescent patients by nasal swab PCR, and mild disease was recorded in under ten of these patients and severe disease in one. The convalescent cohort comprised six males and four females, including two Hispanic individuals, seven Caucasians, two Asians and one multiracial person. Each participant got two doses of either the Pfizer-BioNTech BNT162b2 vaccine (n=8) or the Moderna mRNA-1273 vaccine (n=2). Post-COVID blood samples were collected from convalescent patients a median of approximately 100 days after diagnosis, with a range of about 35 to 161 days. Post-vaccine blood samples were collected a median of approximately 77 days after the second vaccine dose, ranging from about 14 to 241 days. A few convalescent patients gave samples both early after vaccination (day 14) and late after vaccination (days 161 to 241). For stimulating the cultures, overlapping spike peptide pools were used, derived from SARS-CoV-2 as well as from the common cold coronaviruses HCoV-NL63, HCoV-OC43 and HCoV-229E. Control cultures received a CEFX viral epitope pool as the positive control, an HIV-1 Nef peptide pool as the negative control, or no peptide. In over 8 COVID-19 convalescent patients and a handful of infection-naive healthy vaccine recipients, researchers compared the spike-specific CD4+ TCR repertoire from before mRNA vaccination with the repertoire from after. Study-wide conclusions, independent of this receptor: Of the vaccine-specific clones found in convalescent patients, nearly all (304 of 307) were mono-reactive for SARS-CoV-2 spike instead of being cross-reactive with common cold coronaviruses. In convalescent patients, a median about 86% of post-vaccine SARS-CoV-2-reactive clones were detected only after vaccination, and vaccine-specific priming was suggested by this finding. The median count of SARS-CoV-2-reactive clonotypes went up from 20 to 25 after infection to 38 after vaccination, although the change was not significant. The number of convalescent patients in the study was relatively small, and the study did not examine early timepoints following natural infection.

The label giving this sample's time point can be read as: late sampling 161 to 241 days after vaccination in three convalescent patients. Per the publication, the treatment or condition label means: roughly 10-day PBMC culture with coronavirus spike peptide pools or control peptides (ViraFEST assay). The study used the ViraFEST assay, which expanded antigen-specific T cells with peptide pools and then identified expanded clonotypes by TCR sequencing. The convalescent patients' positive SARS-CoV-2 PCR tests were from March to December 2020, which was before the Alpha, Beta and Delta variants emerged in the United States. Each well held about 2 million PBMCs cultured in IMDM containing around 5.1% human AB serum and roughly 9.7 IU/ml IL-2, with about 10 ug/ml peptide pools added. Half of the culture medium was replaced with fresh IL-2-containing medium on days 3 and 7. After approximately eleven days of culture, CD4+ T cells were isolated by negative selection with the EasySep CD4+ T cell isolation kit. PBMCs were separated from whole blood using Ficoll-Paque Plus gradient centrifugation and then either used fresh or cryopreserved at -140C. Culture conditions were generally each tested in triplicate wells.

Library prep was done by PCR. DNA from cultured CD4+ T cells underwent TCR sequencing with the Oncomine TCR Beta short-read assay at the Johns Hopkins FTIC core. The QIAamp micro DNA kit was used to extract genomic DNA from the cultured CD4+ T cells. Oncomine TCR Beta libraries made from cultured CD4+ T cells were pooled using unique dual indexes and sequenced on an Illumina iSeq 100. The study's own analysis went as follows. Non-productive sequences were removed, and CDR3s that did not start with C, did not end with F or W, or were shorter than 7 amino acids were discarded. The MANAFEST web application identified antigen-specific clonotypes by comparing peptide-stimulated wells against reference wells and other culture wells. Positive clones required FDR below 0.05, an odds ratio above 5, and productive frequency above 0.1% in at least two of three replicate wells. A clonotype was classed as cross-reactive if the clonotype showed significant expansion both in SARS-CoV-2 spike wells and in at least one common cold coronavirus spike condition. Using R version 3.6.1, CDR3 homology was evaluated through Levenshtein distances (stringdist) along with unrooted phylogenetic trees (ape). TCRdb passed the public sequencing reads through fastp at Q25 and MiXCR, retaining productive beta sequences. Entries that share a CDR3 protein sequence are merged under the most common genes and DNA. These V and J calls rely on TCRdb rather than the paper's analysis. The sample yields tens of thousands of distinct CDR3 sequences; over 40% were counted once. The ten largest clonotypes hold 4% to 5% of the sample.

The TCR was taken from a human donor who had recovered from COVID-19. The specimen comprised CD4+ T cells from blood, cultured in vitro, sampled about 7 months after SARS-CoV-2 vaccination.

The CDR3 corresponds to CASSLEYGLAGGGNEQFF. The base sequence is TGTGCCAGCAGCTTAGAGTACGGGCTAGCGGGAGGAGGAAATGAGCAGTTCTTC. The chain links TRBV11-3 with TRBJ2-1; 11 junctional bases match TRBD2. Including cysteine and phenylalanine, the CDR3 has 18 amino acids. The kept DNA is CDR3 alone, 54 bases in frame from the first base. CDR1 and CDR2 were assigned from the germline V gene as SGHNT and YENEEA. Relative to germline, V is missing 0 bases and J is missing 7 bases, with 11 bases of the junction outside any gene match.